The T cell receptor (beta chain) under discussion was sequenced for a study of T-cell reconstitution after alpha-beta-depleted transplantation in children. CDR3 length equals 15 residues. CDR1 and CDR2 from the germline V gene are MDHEN and SYDVKM. V shed 5 bases and J 6 bases; nucleotides not matched to a gene: 8. A TCRbeta library incorporating unique molecular identifiers was prepared. Via MiXCR, TCRdb re-called the PCR reads, giving one row per CDR3 protein. The table includes about 300,000 distinct CDR3 sequences, roughly 9.1% detected once. Study-wide points: High day-60 TCRbeta diversity in some patients came from surviving recipient T cells and thymic progenitors.

This clonotype was seen many times. Its target is not known. The chain employs TRBV28 and TRBJ2-7; TRBD1 matches 12 bases. Here the sequenced sample was PBMCs, taken before TCRalphabeta/CD19-depleted stem cell transplant. The TCR originated in a boy in the first two years of life with acute myeloid leukemia, due to receive a stem cell transplant. CDR3 in amino acids: CASSLAGTGGGEQYF. In nucleotides, the CDR3 is TGTGCCAGCAGTCTAGCCGGGACAGGGGGCGGCGAGCAGTACTTC.